This T cell receptor (beta chain) is from a study of technical replicates of blood from a handful of donors. This CDR3 is 13 amino acids long. Trimming pared 4 bases from V and 1 base from J, leaving 7 bases between. From germline, CDR1 is SGHRS and CDR2 YFSETQ. Only in-frame clones appear in the TCRdb table, and some are missing; sequencing was by immunoSEQ multiplex PCR. Of 40,000 to 60,000 clones detected, about 86% appear once; the ten largest clones hold 5% to 6%. What was sequenced was PBMCs. The sequence was obtained from a human donor in good health. Some clones in this sample may be carry-over from other donors' samples. This sequence joins TRBV5-1 and TRBJ2-3; no clear D gene. CDR3 amino acids: CASSPIRTDTQYF. CDR3 DNA sequence: TGCGCCAGCAGCCCAATTCGCACAGATACGCAGTATTTT.